The text below deals with one T cell receptor (beta chain). Clones were sequenced by immunoSEQ multiplex PCR, and TCRdb holds only the in-frame ones, with some missing. Among some 320,000 clones listed, roughly 88% were seen once. Germline loops: CDR1 LGHDT, CDR2 YNNKEL (reference sequence). V lost 4 bases and J lost 7; bases outside the gene matches: 6. There are 14 residues in the CDR3. These data come from a study of blood T cell repertoires in COVID-19. Across the whole study: Sources were T cells, B-cell-depleted T cells, or PBMCs; the material itself was cDNA or gDNA.

This receptor was obtained from a woman aged 25 to 39 who had recovered from COVID-19. Material: peripheral blood. The chain carries TRBV3-1 (or the pseudogene TRBV3-2) and TRBJ1-5, with TRBD1 identical over 8 bases. CDR3: CASSRAGGLQPQHF. The CDR3 region has the DNA TGTGCCAGCAGCCGAGCAGGGGGCTTGCAGCCCCAGCATTTT.